The 6 T cell receptor beta chains below come from one sample, sequenced in a study of cytomegalovirus exposure and HLA in healthy donors. TCRdb's table, derived via immunoSEQ multiplex PCR, lists solely in-frame clones and lacks some. The sample records about 110,000 clones, about 88% being singletons. Specimen: PBMCs. The receptors here all came from a woman aged 18-29 years in good health and CMV-seronegative.

The sample holds one count of this clone. The rearrangement links TRBV5-6 to TRBJ1-2; D is perhaps TRBD1 (6 bases). V lost 0 bases and J 5 bases, leaving 11 bases between the germline ends. CDR3 size: 14 residues. CDR1 and CDR2 from the germline V gene are SGHDT and YYEEEE. The CDR3 spells CASSLGQAEYGYTF. The CDR3 DNA reads as TGTGCCAGCAGCTTGGGACAGGCTGAGTATGGCTACACCTTC.

The genes are TRBV4-3 and TRBJ1-2; TRBD1 might be the D (6 bases). The germline V gene encodes CDR1 LGHNA and CDR2 YSLEER. This CDR3 is built from 12 residues. With 0 bases removed from V and 7 bases from J, the gap between germline ends came to 6 bases. CDR3 sequence: CASSQEDSGYTF. The CDR3 nucleotides read TGCGCCAGCAGCCAAGAGGACAGTGGCTACACCTTC.

The chain carries TRBV2 and TRBJ1-5, with 8 bases matching TRBD1. CDR1 and CDR2 from the germline V gene are SNHLY and FYNNEI. CDR3 length equals 13 residues. V shed 5 bases, J shed 9 bases, and the junction held 6 bases outside the gene matches. The CDR3 DNA sequence: TGTGCCAGCAGTTATACGACAGGGGCGCCCCAGCATTTT. This sequence encodes CASSYTTGAPQHF. The full variable domain, with the rest looked up from reference TRBV2 and TRBJ1-5, is EPEVTQTPSHQVTQMGQEVILRCVPISNHLYFYWYRQILGQKVEFLVSFYNNEISEKSEIFDDQFSVERPDGSNFTLKIRSTKLEDSAMYFCASSYTTGAPQHFGDGTRLSIL.

The gene calls are TRBV5-4 and TRBJ1-2, with D possibly matching TRBD1 (5 bases). From germline, CDR1 is SGHNT and CDR2 YYREEE (reference sequence). V gave up 0 bases and J gave up 8 bases, with 11 bases separating them. The CDR3 contains 13 residues. CDR3 bases: TGTGCCAGCAGCTTGGGGGGCATTAACGGCTACACCTTC. Translated: CASSLGGINGYTF.

The chain joins TRBV18 to TRBJ1-4; D uncertain. CDR3 length equals 17 residues. Trimming took 2 bases from V and 8 from J, leaving 21 bases between them. The germline CDR1 and CDR2 sequences are KGHSH and LQKENI. CDR3 amino acids: CASSPNQVLRGEEKLFF. CDR3 nucleotides: TGTGCCAGCTCACCAAATCAAGTCCTTCGCGGGGAGGAAAAACTGTTTTTT.

As DNA, the CDR3 is TGTGCCAGCAGCCTGGCCGGGATGAACACTGAAGCTTTCTTT. The encoded protein is CASSLAGMNTEAFF. The J gene is TRBJ1-1, the V gene TRBV14; unclear D gene. Trimming stripped 4 bases from V and 0 bases from J, with 9 bases between. Germline V gene data show CDR1 as SGHDN and CDR2 as FVKESK. The CDR3 totals 14 residues. Full variable domain (remainder filled in from reference TRBV14 and TRBJ1-1): EAGVTQFPSHSVIEKGQTVTLRCDPISGHDNLYWYRRVMGKEIKFLLHFVKESKQDESGMPNNRFLAERTGGTYSTLKVQPAELEDSGVYFCASSLAGMNTEAFFGQGTRLTVV.